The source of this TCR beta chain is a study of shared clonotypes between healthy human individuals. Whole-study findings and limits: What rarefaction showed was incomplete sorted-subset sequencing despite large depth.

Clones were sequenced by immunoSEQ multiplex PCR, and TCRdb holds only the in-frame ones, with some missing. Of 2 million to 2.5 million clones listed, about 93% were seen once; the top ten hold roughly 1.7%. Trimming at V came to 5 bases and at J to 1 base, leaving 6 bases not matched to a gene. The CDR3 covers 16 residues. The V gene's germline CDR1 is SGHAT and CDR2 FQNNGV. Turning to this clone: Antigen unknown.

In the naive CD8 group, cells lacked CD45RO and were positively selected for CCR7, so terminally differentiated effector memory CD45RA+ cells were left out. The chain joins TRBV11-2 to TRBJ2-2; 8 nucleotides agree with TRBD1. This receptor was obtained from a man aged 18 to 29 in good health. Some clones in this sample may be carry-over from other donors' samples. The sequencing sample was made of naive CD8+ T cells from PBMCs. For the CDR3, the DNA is TGTGCCAGCAGCCAAGTCGGACAGGGGAACACCGGGGAGCTGTTTTTT. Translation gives CASSQVGQGNTGELFF.